This TCR beta chain was recorded in a study of OX40 agonist ivuxolimab in advanced cancers. Sequencing used immunoSEQ multiplex PCR; TCRdb keeps in-frame clones, though not all of them. The table has about 79,000 clones, about 84% seen once; the top ten hold around 4.2%. Worth noting for this clone: What it recognizes is unknown.

V was clipped by 4 bases and J by 7 bases; unmatched bases: 10. The CDR3 is 15 residues long. CDR1 and CDR2 from the germline V gene are SGHAT and FQNNGV. General observations from the study: Several nonresponders also turned out to have low normalized T-cell clonal expansion.

This TCR came from an adult with an advanced solid tumor such as melanoma, head and neck, liver or kidney cancer. Sequences were derived from CD4+ or CD8+ T cells sorted from blood, sampled in a trial of the OX40 agonist ivuxolimab. V is TRBV11-2 and J is TRBJ2-4; 7 bases line up with TRBD1. The CDR3 bases are TGTGCCAGCAGCTCCTTCCGAGACAGGGTGAACATTCAGTACTTC. Translated, it gives CASSSFRDRVNIQYF.